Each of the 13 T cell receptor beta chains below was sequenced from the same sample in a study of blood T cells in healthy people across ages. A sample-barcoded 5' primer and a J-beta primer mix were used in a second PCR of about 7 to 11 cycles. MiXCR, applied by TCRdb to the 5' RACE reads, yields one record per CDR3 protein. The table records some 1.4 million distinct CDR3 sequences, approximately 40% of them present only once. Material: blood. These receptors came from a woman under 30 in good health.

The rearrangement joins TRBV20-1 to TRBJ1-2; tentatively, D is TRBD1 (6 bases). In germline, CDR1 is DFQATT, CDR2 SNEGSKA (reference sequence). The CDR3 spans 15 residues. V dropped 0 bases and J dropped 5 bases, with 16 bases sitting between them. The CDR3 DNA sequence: TGCAGTGCTAGAGATCAAGGCAGGGGAGGGTATGGCTACACCTTC. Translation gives CSARDQGRGGYGYTF.

CDR3: CASRHPSGTSYNEQFF. CDR3 DNA sequence: TGTGCCAGCAGACACCCGAGCGGGACCTCCTACAATGAGCAGTTCTTC. This chain uses TRBV11-2 with TRBJ2-1; 7 nucleotides match TRBD2. Germline values: CDR1 SGHAT, CDR2 FQNNGV. The J segment lost 0 bases and the V segment lost 6 bases, leaving 8 bases of the junction unmatched. This CDR3 has 16 residues.

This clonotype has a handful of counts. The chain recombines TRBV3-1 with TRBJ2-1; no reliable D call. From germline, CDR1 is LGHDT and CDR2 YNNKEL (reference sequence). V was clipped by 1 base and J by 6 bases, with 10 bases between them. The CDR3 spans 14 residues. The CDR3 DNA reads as TGTGCCAGCAGCCAAGGGCTAGTAGTCAATGAGCAGTTCTTC. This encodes CASSQGLVVNEQFF.

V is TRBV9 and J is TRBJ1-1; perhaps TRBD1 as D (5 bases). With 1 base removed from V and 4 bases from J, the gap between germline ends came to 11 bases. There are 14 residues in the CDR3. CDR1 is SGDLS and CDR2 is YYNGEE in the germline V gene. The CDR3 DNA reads TGTGCCAGCAGCGTAAGGCCGGGGGGCACTGAAGCTTTCTTT. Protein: CASSVRPGGTEAFF.

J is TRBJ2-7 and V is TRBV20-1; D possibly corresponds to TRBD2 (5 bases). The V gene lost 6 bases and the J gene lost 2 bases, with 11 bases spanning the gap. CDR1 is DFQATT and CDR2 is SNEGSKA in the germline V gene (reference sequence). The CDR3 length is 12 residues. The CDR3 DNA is TGCAGTGCAGCGCGGGTCGCCTACGAGCAGTACTTC. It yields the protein CSAARVAYEQYF.

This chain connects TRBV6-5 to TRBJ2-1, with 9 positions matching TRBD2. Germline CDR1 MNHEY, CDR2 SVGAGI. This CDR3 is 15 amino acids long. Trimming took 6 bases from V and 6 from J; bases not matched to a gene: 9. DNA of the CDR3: TGTGCCAGCAGCTATAATAGCGGGAGTCGCAATGAGCAGTTCTTC. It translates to CASSYNSGSRNEQFF.

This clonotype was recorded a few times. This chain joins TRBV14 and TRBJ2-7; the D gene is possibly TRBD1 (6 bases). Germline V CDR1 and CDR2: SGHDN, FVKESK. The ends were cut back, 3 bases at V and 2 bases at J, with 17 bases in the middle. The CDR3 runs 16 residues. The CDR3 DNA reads TGTGCCAGCAGCCACGTCTTCGGCGAGGGGGCCTACGAGCAGTACTTC. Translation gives CASSHVFGEGAYEQYF.

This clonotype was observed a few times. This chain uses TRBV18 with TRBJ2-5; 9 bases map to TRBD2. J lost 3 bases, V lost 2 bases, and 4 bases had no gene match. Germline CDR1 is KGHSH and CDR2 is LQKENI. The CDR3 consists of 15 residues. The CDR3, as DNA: TGTGCCAGCTCACCATTCCCTAGCGGGGAAGAGACCCAGTACTTC. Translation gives CASSPFPSGEETQYF.

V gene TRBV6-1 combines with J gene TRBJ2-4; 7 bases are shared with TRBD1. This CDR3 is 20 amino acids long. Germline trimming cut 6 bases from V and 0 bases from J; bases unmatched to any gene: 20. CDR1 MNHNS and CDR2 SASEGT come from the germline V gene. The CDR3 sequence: CASRPLTPLGTALAKNIQYF. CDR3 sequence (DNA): TGTGCCAGCAGACCCCTAACACCACTCGGGACAGCCCTAGCCAAAAACATTCAGTACTTC.

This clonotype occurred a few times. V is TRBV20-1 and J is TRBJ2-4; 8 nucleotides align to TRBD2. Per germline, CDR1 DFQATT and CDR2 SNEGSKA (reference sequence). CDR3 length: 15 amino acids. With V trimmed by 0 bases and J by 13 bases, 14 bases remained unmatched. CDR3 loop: CSARDGGLVSEGQYF. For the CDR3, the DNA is TGCAGTGCTAGAGATGGGGGACTAGTGTCGGAAGGGCAGTACTTC.

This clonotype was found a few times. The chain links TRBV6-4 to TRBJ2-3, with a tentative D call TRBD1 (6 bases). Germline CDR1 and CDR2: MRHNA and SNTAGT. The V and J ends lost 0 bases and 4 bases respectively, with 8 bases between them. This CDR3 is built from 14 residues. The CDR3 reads CASSDSGAPDTQYF. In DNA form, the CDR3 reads TGTGCCAGCAGTGACTCGGGGGCCCCAGATACGCAGTATTTT.

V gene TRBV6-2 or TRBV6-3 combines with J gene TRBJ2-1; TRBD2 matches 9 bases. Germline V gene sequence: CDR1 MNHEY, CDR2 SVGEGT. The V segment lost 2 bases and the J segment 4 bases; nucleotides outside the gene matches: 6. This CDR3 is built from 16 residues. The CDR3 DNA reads TGTGCCAGCAGTTACGGGCAGCGGGGGGCGTACAATGAGCAGTTCTTC. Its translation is CASSYGQRGAYNEQFF.

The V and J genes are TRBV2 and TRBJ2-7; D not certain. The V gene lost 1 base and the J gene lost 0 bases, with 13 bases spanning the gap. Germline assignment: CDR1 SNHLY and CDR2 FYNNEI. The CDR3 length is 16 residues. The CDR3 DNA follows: TGTGCCAGCAGTGAAGACCTTGCCGGAGACTCCTACGAGCAGTACTTC. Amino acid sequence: CASSEDLAGDSYEQYF.